A selection of T cell receptor beta chains follows, all from one sample in a study of T-cell reconstitution after alpha-beta-depleted transplantation in children. TCRdb reanalysed the PCR reads using MiXCR and keeps one entry per CDR3 protein. The sample holds roughly 200,000 distinct CDR3 sequences, approximately 10% seen once. The specimen was PBMCs, collected before TCRalphabeta/CD19-depleted stem cell transplant. The receptors shown here come from a child less than two years old with acute myeloid leukemia, due to receive a stem cell transplant. Both conserved end residues are part of each CDR3. D genes are given only for firm matches. Clone size is shown for a subset of rows, as once, few, many or a class of expanded clone.

TRBV20-1	TRBD2	many	TRBJ2-2	16	TGCAGTGCTAGTCGTTGGCTAGCGGGGGGAGGCGGGGAGCTGTTTTTT	CSASRWLAGGGGELFF
TRBV23-1	TRBD1	.	TRBJ2-3	17	TGCGCCAGCAGTCAGGACCGGGACAGGGCTAACACAGATACGCAGTATTTT	CASSQDRDRANTDTQYF
TRBV20-1	.	many	TRBJ1-2	14	TGCAGTGCTAGAGCCGTGGCAGGGAACTATGGCTACACCTTC	CSARAVAGNYGYTF
TRBV9	TRBD2	many	TRBJ2-3	14	TGTGCCAGCAGCGCCCGGGGGAGGGGAGATACGCAGTATTTT	CASSARGRGDTQYF
TRBV5-5	.	many	TRBJ2-1	12	TGTGCCAGCAGTCACGCCGTCAATGAGCAGTTCTTC	CASSHAVNEQFF
TRBV7-9	TRBD2	many	TRBJ2-2	15	TGTGCCAGCAGCTTAGCGCTAGCGGGAGCCGGGGAGCTGTTTTTT	CASSLALAGAGELFF
TRBV10-3	.	many	TRBJ2-2	14	TGTGCCATCAGCCCAGCACGGGGAACCGGGGAGCTGTTTTTT	CAISPARGTGELFF
TRBV7-3	.	many	TRBJ2-2	13	TGTGCCAGCAGCCCCGGTTACACCGGGGAGCTGTTTTTT	CASSPGYTGELFF
TRBV20-1	.	many	TRBJ1-3	13	TGCAGTGCTGCAGGGCCCTCTGGAAACACCATATATTTT	CSAAGPSGNTIYF
TRBV6-1	TRBD1	few	TRBJ1-3	15	TGTGCCAGCAGTAAAGCTGACAGGGATAGAAACACCATATATTTT	CASSKADRDRNTIYF
TRBV12-3/TRBV12-4	.	many	TRBJ2-2	12	TGTGCCAGCAGCCACCCTACCGGGGAGCTGTTTTTT	CASSHPTGELFF
TRBV20-1	TRBD1	many	TRBJ2-3	14	TGCAGTGCTAGAGGACAGGGACACACAGATACGCAGTATTTT	CSARGQGHTDTQYF
TRBV11-2	.	many	TRBJ2-1	14	TGTGCCAGCAGCTTAGATGGGACCCACAATGAGCAGTTCTTC	CASSLDGTHNEQFF
TRBV12-3/TRBV12-4	TRBD2	many	TRBJ2-1	15	TGTGCCAGCAGAGCGGGACTAGCGGGTAACAATGAGCAGTTCTTC	CASRAGLAGNNEQFF
TRBV3-1	.	many	TRBJ2-5	15	TGTGCCAGCAGCCAAGAGGTCCGGGGGTCAGAGACCCAGTACTTC	CASSQEVRGSETQYF
TRBV27	TRBD2	many	TRBJ2-3	15	TGTGCCAGCGGGACTAGCGGGATTAGCACAGATACGCAGTATTTT	CASGTSGISTDTQYF
TRBV4-1	TRBD2	many	TRBJ2-3	16	TGCGCCAGCAGCCAAGGTCGGACTAGTAGTAGCGATACGCAGTATTTT	CASSQGRTSSSDTQYF
TRBV20-1	.	many	TRBJ2-2	12	TGCAGTGCCACTGCGAACACCGGGGAGCTGTTTTTT	CSATANTGELFF
TRBV12-3/TRBV12-4	TRBD1	few	TRBJ1-5	17	TGTGCCAGCAGCCCCCGGGACAGGGGGCTAAGCAATCAGCCCCAGCATTTT	CASSPRDRGLSNQPQHF
TRBV5-1	TRBD1	few	TRBJ1-2	15	TGCGCCAGCAGCAGGGACCCGGGACAGGGTTATGGCTACACCTTC	CASSRDPGQGYGYTF
TRBV5-5	.	many	TRBJ1-2	12	TGTGCCAGCAGCAGCGGACAGTATGGCTACACCTTC	CASSSGQYGYTF
TRBV5-1	.	once	TRBJ1-2	13	TGCGCCAGCAGCACCGGTAGTATTCAAGGCTACACCTTC	CASSTGSIQGYTF
TRBV5-1	.	many	TRBJ1-1	15	TGCGCCAGCAGCTTGGGGACAGACATGAACACTGAAGCTTTCTTT	CASSLGTDMNTEAFF
TRBV5-1	.	many	TRBJ2-5	14	TGCGCCAGCAGCTCAGACAGCGCCGGGCAGACCCAGTACTTC	CASSSDSAGQTQYF
TRBV30	TRBD1	few	TRBJ2-1	15	TGTGCCTGGAGCCTCGGGGGACAGGGTTCGAATGAGCAGTTCTTC	CAWSLGGQGSNEQFF
TRBV6-5	TRBD2	many	TRBJ2-1	16	TGTGCCAGCAGTTACCATTCTAGCGGGGAGTACAATGAGCAGTTCTTC	CASSYHSSGEYNEQFF
TRBV30	.	few	TRBJ2-7	13	TGTGCCTGTCAGAGGGGGGGGACCTACGAGCAGTACTTC	CACQRGGTYEQYF
TRBV29-1	TRBD1	.	TRBJ1-5	15	TGCAGCGTTGCGTGGGGACAGGGGGCCAATCAGCCCCAGCATTTT	CSVAWGQGANQPQHF
TRBV12-3/TRBV12-4	TRBD2	many	TRBJ2-7	13	TGTGCCAGCAGTTGGACTAGCGGGTACGAGCAGTACTTC	CASSWTSGYEQYF
TRBV5-1	.	.	TRBJ2-2	13	TGCGCCAGCAGCTGGGGAGGACACGGGGAGCTGTTTTTT	CASSWGGHGELFF
TRBV20-1	TRBD2	many	TRBJ2-3	15	TGCAGTGCTACGAAAGCGGGAGGCGTTACAGATACGCAGTATTTT	CSATKAGGVTDTQYF
TRBV7-8	TRBD2	many	TRBJ2-3	11	TGTGCCTCAGGGAGGGCAGATACGCAGTATTTT	CASGRADTQYF
TRBV27	.	many	TRBJ2-1	15	TGTGCCAGCAGTTTTCTAGCCAGCTCCTACAATGAGCAGTTCTTC	CASSFLASSYNEQFF
TRBV7-9	.	many	TRBJ2-3	13	TGTGCCAGCAGCTTCTTGAGCACAGATACGCAGTATTTT	CASSFLSTDTQYF
TRBV24-1	.	few	TRBJ1-5	21	TGTGCCACCAGTGATTTGCAAGTAGCAGGGTATGTTCTTAGTAGCAATCAGCCCCAGCATTTT	CATSDLQVAGYVLSSNQPQHF
TRBV3-1	TRBD1	many	TRBJ2-2	15	TGTGCCAGCAGCCAAGGGACAGGGAACACCGGGGAGCTGTTTTTT	CASSQGTGNTGELFF
TRBV28	.	many	TRBJ1-5	15	TGTGCCAGCAGTCCCTTGCAGGTCCGGGTTTGGCCCCAGCATTTT	CASSPLQVRVWPQHF
TRBV29-1	TRBD2	many	TRBJ2-6	14	TGCAGCGTTGCTAGCGGCTCTGGGGCCAACGTCCTGACTTTC	CSVASGSGANVLTF
TRBV12-3/TRBV12-4	.	many	TRBJ1-1	13	TGTGCCAGCGGGACTCTCGAGCTCACTGAAGCTTTCTTT	CASGTLELTEAFF
TRBV20-1	.	many	TRBJ1-5	14	TGCAGTGCTAGGAGTCGGGGGCTCAATCAGCCCCAGCATTTT	CSARSRGLNQPQHF
TRBV7-8	.	many	TRBJ1-5	14	TGTGCCAGCAGCTTAGTGGCAGGGGATCAGCCCCAGCATTTT	CASSLVAGDQPQHF
TRBV7-6	TRBD2	many	TRBJ2-3	13	TGTGCCAGCAGCGGCCGACTAGCGGATACGCAGTATTTT	CASSGRLADTQYF
TRBV28	.	.	TRBJ1-2	15	TGTGCCAGCAGACTGGGGAGGGATTCATGGTATGGCTACACCTTC	CASRLGRDSWYGYTF
TRBV20-1	TRBD2	few	TRBJ2-1	16	TGCAGTGCTAGCGCTATAGCGGGAGTATACCACAATGAGCAGTTCTTC	CSASAIAGVYHNEQFF
TRBV7-2	.	medium-sized	TRBJ2-7	12	TGTGCCAGCAGCTGGGGGTTGGGCTTGCAGTACTTC	CASSWGLGLQYF
TRBV18	TRBD1	few	TRBJ2-7	16	TGTGCCAGCTCACTAAAAACCGGACAGGGAAACTACGAGCAGTACTTC	CASSLKTGQGNYEQYF
TRBV29-1	.	many	TRBJ1-2	13	TGCAGCGTTGAAGATCCAAGGGCAGATGGCTACACCTTC	CSVEDPRADGYTF
TRBV5-1	TRBD2	many	TRBJ2-3	16	TGCGCCAGCAGCTTGTTGGCTAGCGGGAGCCAGAATACGCAGTATTTT	CASSLLASGSQNTQYF
TRBV10-3	.	few	TRBJ2-1	14	TGTGCCATCAGTGAGTCTCCTCGATCCGTGGGGCAGTTCTTC	CAISESPRSVGQFF
TRBV5-1	TRBD2	many	TRBJ2-1	16	TGCGCCAGCAGCTTGTATCGGCGGGAGGCCGGGAATGAGCAGTTCTTC	CASSLYRREAGNEQFF
TRBV12-3/TRBV12-4	.	.	TRBJ2-5	14	TGTGCCAGCAGCTGGGGGTTTGGGGGAGAGACCCAGTACTTC	CASSWGFGGETQYF
TRBV27	TRBD2	many	TRBJ2-1	17	TGTGCCAGCAGTAAGCTATCTAGCGGGAGTTACTACAATGAGCAGTTCTTC	CASSKLSSGSYYNEQFF
TRBV6-2/TRBV6-3	.	many	TRBJ1-1	12	TGTGCCAGCAGTTACTCAGCCACTGAAGCTTTCTTT	CASSYSATEAFF
TRBV3-1	.	many	TRBJ2-1	14	TGTGCCAGCAGCCAAGGGGGGGCCTACAATGAGCAGTTCTTC	CASSQGGAYNEQFF
TRBV19	TRBD1	once	TRBJ2-2	15	TGTGCCAGTAGGGAAGGGGGCCCGAACACCGGGGAGCTGTTTTTT	CASREGGPNTGELFF